Described below is a single T cell receptor (beta chain) sequence and its context. Germline CDR1 is MNHEY and CDR2 is SVGAGI. The CDR3 runs 12 residues. V lost 0 bases and J 9 bases, leaving 6 bases between the germline ends. TCRdb keeps only in-frame clones here, not all; method: immunoSEQ multiplex PCR. The top ten clones hold under 30% of a sample with 30,000 to 45,000 clones, 80% to 95% of them seen once. This sample is part of a study of T cell changes during pregnancy in multiple sclerosis. The chain joins TRBV6-5 to TRBJ2-1; D not resolved. The clonotype comes from a female donor with multiple sclerosis, enrolled in a pregnancy study. Sequenced material: CD8+ T cells from peripheral blood mononuclear cells, taken before pregnancy. The CDR3 DNA is TGTGCCAGCAGTTACTCCATCGGTGAGCAGTTCTTC. Translated: CASSYSIGEQFF.